The 26 T cell receptor beta chains below come from one sample, sequenced in a study of shared clonotypes between healthy human individuals. Sequencing was performed with immunoSEQ multiplex PCR; in TCRdb, only in-frame clones are kept and a portion is missing. In the table there are over 850,000 clones, around 78% of which are singletons. Sequenced: memory CD4+ T cells from PBMCs. The subset denotes: CD45RA-negative fraction. All receptors come from a young man in good health. Some clones in this sample may be carry-over from other donors' samples.

This clone came up a few times. The same CDR3 also results from other DNA sequences found in this sample. V is TRBV29-1 and J is TRBJ1-1; D may be TRBD1 (6 bases). CDR1 and CDR2 (germline): SQVTM, ANQGSEA. Deletions cut 3 bases from V and 4 bases from J, with 9 bases between. There are 12 residues in the CDR3. CDR3: CSVEGAGTEAFF. The CDR3 nucleotides are TGCAGCGTTGAGGGGGCGGGCACTGAAGCTTTCTTT.

The DNA for the CDR3 is TGCGCCAGCAGACCTCAGGGGTCTGGAAACACCATATATTTT. Its translation: CASRPQGSGNTIYF. The genes are TRBV5-1 and TRBJ1-3; possible D gene TRBD1, 6 bases. The CDR3 extends over 14 amino acids. With 5 bases removed from V and 1 base from J, the gap between germline ends came to 10 bases. The germline CDR1 and CDR2 sequences are SGHRS and YFSETQ. Filled out from reference TRBV5-1 and TRBJ1-3, the complete variable domain reads KAGVTQTPRYLIKTRGQQVTLSCSPISGHRSVSWYQQTPGQGLQFLFEYFSETQRNKGNFPGRFSGRQFSNSRSEMNVSTLELGDSALYLCASRPQGSGNTIYFGEGSWLTVV.

The chain employs TRBV5-1 and TRBJ1-1; TRBD1 agrees at 7 bases. With 4 bases clipped from V and 10 bases from J, the junction kept 10 bases outside the gene matches. The CDR3 has 13 amino acids. Germline loops: CDR1 SGHRS, CDR2 YFSETQ. In DNA, the CDR3 is TGCGCCAGCAGCCCAGGAGGGGGCCGGCGAGCTTTCTTT. This sequence encodes CASSPGGGRRAFF.

This clone came up a few times. The chain carries TRBV18 and TRBJ1-1; TRBD1 is a possible D gene (6 bases). The germline V and J ends were trimmed by 8 bases and 2 bases, with 12 bases remaining between them. The CDR3 consists of 13 residues. CDR1 is KGHSH, CDR2 LQKENI, per germline. CDR3 loop: CASGEQGNTEAFF. DNA for the CDR3: TGTGCCAGCGGTGAACAGGGCAACACTGAAGCTTTCTTT.

The rearrangement joins TRBV28 to TRBJ1-3; D remains ambiguous. The CDR3 loop spans 14 amino acids. The germline V gene has CDR1 MDHEN and CDR2 SYDVKM. The V and J ends lost 8 bases and 4 bases respectively, with 15 bases between them. CDR3 sequence reads: CASGEAGNGNTIYF. The DNA for the CDR3 is TGTGCCAGCGGGGAGGCGGGTAACGGAAACACCATATATTTT.

The chain uses TRBV4-2 and TRBJ2-3; possible D gene TRBD1, 6 bases. V lost 8 bases and J 1 base, leaving 16 bases between the germline ends. This CDR3 has 15 amino acids. Germline CDR1 LGHNA, CDR2 YNFKEQ. For the CDR3, the DNA is TGTGCCAGCGCAACAACAGGGCTACGCACAGATACGCAGTATTTT. Translation gives CASATTGLRTDTQYF.

This rearrangement joins TRBV19 to TRBJ2-7, with TRBD2 as a possible D gene (6 bases). With 5 bases removed from V and 2 bases from J, the gap between germline ends came to 16 bases. From germline, CDR1 is LNHDA and CDR2 SQIVND (reference sequence). This CDR3 is 15 amino acids long. Here the CDR3 DNA reads TGTGCCAGTAGTTTGTCGGGAGTTCCTACCTACGAGCAGTACTTC. Encoded protein: CASSLSGVPTYEQYF.

This sequence joins TRBV7-8 and TRBJ1-3, with 7 bases fitting TRBD1. With 4 bases clipped from V and 0 bases from J, the junction kept 6 bases outside the gene matches. Per the germline V gene, CDR1 is SGHVS and CDR2 is FQNEAQ. This CDR3 is built from 16 residues. Here the CDR3 reads CASSSRQGSSGNTIYF. CDR3 nucleotides: TGTGCCAGCAGCTCTCGACAGGGAAGCTCTGGAAACACCATATATTTT.

The CDR3 sequence is CASSLEAGGSHNEQFF. As DNA, the CDR3 is TGTGCCAGCAGCTTGGAGGCGGGAGGTTCCCACAATGAGCAGTTCTTC. The rearrangement joins TRBV5-4 to TRBJ2-1; 8 nucleotides agree with TRBD2. CDR3 size: 16 residues. The germline V gene has CDR1 SGHNT and CDR2 YYREEE (reference sequence). The V gene end was trimmed by 0 bases and the J gene end by 5 bases; junction bases not matched to a gene: 7.

This clone was observed many times. The gene calls are TRBV6-1 and TRBJ2-7, with 7 bases lining up with TRBD1. Per germline, CDR1 MNHNS and CDR2 SASEGT. Trimming cost V 6 bases and J 0 bases; bases outside gene matches: 5. This CDR3 region has 14 residues. The CDR3 sequence: CASRLQGSSYEQYF. CDR3 nucleotide sequence: TGTGCCAGCAGACTACAGGGGTCCTCCTACGAGCAGTACTTC.

This rearrangement joins TRBV7-2 to TRBJ1-2; possibly TRBD1 for D (6 bases). V was shortened by 5 bases and J by 5 bases, with 15 bases between the two germline ends. Germline values: CDR1 SGHTA, CDR2 FQGNSA. This CDR3 is 14 amino acids long. CDR3 nucleotide sequence: TGTGCCAGCAGCGGACCGGGACAACTATATGGCTACACCTTC. Protein sequence: CASSGPGQLYGYTF.

The V call is TRBV7-9, the J call TRBJ2-2; D gene unclear. Germline CDR1 SEHNR, CDR2 FQNEAQ (reference sequence). The CDR3 is 14 residues long. V shed 2 bases and J shed 6 bases, with 10 bases lying between them. The CDR3 reads CASSLTGFPGELFF. As DNA, the CDR3 is TGTGCCAGCAGCTTAACTGGGTTCCCCGGGGAGCTGTTTTTT.

The chain couples TRBV7-8 to TRBJ2-3; D ambiguous. CDR3 length: 15 residues. Germline V gives CDR1 SGHVS, CDR2 FQNEAQ. Trimming pared 4 bases from V and 0 bases from J, leaving 11 bases between. The CDR3, as DNA: TGTGCCAGCAGCTCCTTTGGCGGTAGCACAGATACGCAGTATTTT. This sequence encodes CASSSFGGSTDTQYF.

This sequence joins TRBV18 and TRBJ1-5, with 7 bases aligning to TRBD1. Germline CDR1 and CDR2: KGHSH and LQKENI. The CDR3 extends over 14 amino acids. The V segment lost 6 bases and the J segment 5 bases; nucleotides outside the gene matches: 7. The CDR3 region is CASSRTGEDQPQHF. The CDR3 nucleotides are TGTGCCAGCTCCAGGACAGGAGAGGATCAGCCCCAGCATTTT. Full variable domain (rest looked up from reference TRBV18 and TRBJ1-5): NAGVMQNPRHLVRRRGQEARLRCSPMKGHSHVYWYRQLPEEGLKFMVYLQKENIIDESGMPKERFSAEFPKEGPSILRIQQVVRGDSAAYFCASSRTGEDQPQHFGDGTRLSIL.

This chain uses TRBV7-2 with TRBJ2-3; D not certain. V was pared by 2 bases and J by 4 bases, with 22 bases between. Germline lookup yields CDR1 SGHTA and CDR2 FQGNSA. The CDR3 length is 18 residues. CDR3 region: CASSLRAIYGTGADTQYF. DNA for the CDR3: TGTGCCAGCAGCTTACGGGCCATCTACGGAACGGGCGCAGATACGCAGTATTTT.

CDR3 sequence: CASSEWEGPYEQYF. Written as DNA, the CDR3 is TGTGCCAGCAGCGAGTGGGAGGGTCCCTACGAGCAGTACTTC. This chain joins TRBV2 and TRBJ2-7, with 7 bases identical to TRBD2. Germline trimming cut 6 bases from V and 2 bases from J; bases unmatched to any gene: 7. CDR3 length: 14 amino acids. Germline CDR1 is SNHLY and CDR2 is FYNNEI.

This chain joins TRBV19 and TRBJ2-3; D may match TRBD1 or TRBD2 (5 bases each). The germline CDR1 and CDR2 sequences are LNHDA and SQIVND (reference sequence). The germline V and J ends were trimmed by 4 bases and 0 bases, with 11 bases remaining between them. The CDR3 sequence is 15 residues long. The DNA for the CDR3 is TGTGCCAGTAGTACCCGGGGCTCTAGCACAGATACGCAGTATTTT. It codes for CASSTRGSSTDTQYF.

The chain joins TRBV7-3 to TRBJ1-1; TRBD1 might be the D (5 bases). The CDR3 contains 13 residues. Deletions cut 1 base from V and 5 bases from J, with 8 bases between. CDR1 SGHTA and CDR2 FQGTGA come from the germline V gene. CDR3 amino acids: CASSLMQGTEAFF. Here the CDR3 DNA reads TGTGCCAGCAGCTTAATGCAGGGAACTGAAGCTTTCTTT.

This chain uses TRBV6-6 with TRBJ1-1; D is ambiguous. Trimming shortened V by 7 bases and J by 4 bases, and 13 bases separated the two germline ends. In germline, CDR1 is MNHNY, CDR2 SVGAGI (reference sequence). This CDR3 is built from 13 residues. CDR3 sequence (DNA): TGTGCCAGCACCTTGGGTTGGGGCACTGAAGCTTTCTTT. Amino acid sequence: CASTLGWGTEAFF.

This clone was counted a few times. The V and J genes are TRBV7-8 and TRBJ2-7; the match to TRBD1 covers 9 bases. Germline CDR1 and CDR2: SGHVS and FQNEAQ. There are 17 residues in the CDR3. J lost 1 base, V lost 0 bases, and 7 bases had no gene match. Here the CDR3 DNA reads TGTGCCAGCAGCTTAGCGAAAAACAGGGGGCTTTCCTACGAGCAGTACTTC. Amino acid sequence: CASSLAKNRGLSYEQYF.

This clone was observed many times. Within the sample, other DNA sequences also encode this same CDR3. The J gene is TRBJ2-3, the V gene TRBV5-4, with 12 bases that match TRBD2. The germline gives CDR1 SGHNT, CDR2 YYREEE (reference sequence). The V and J ends lost 3 bases and 0 bases, in that order; junction bases with no gene match: 2. CDR3 length: 16 residues. The CDR3 loop reads CASSWGLAGSTDTQYF. The DNA for the CDR3 is TGTGCCAGCAGCTGGGGACTAGCGGGCAGCACAGATACGCAGTATTTT.

The V gene is TRBV15, the J gene TRBJ1-3, with D uncertain. V dropped 1 base and J dropped 0 bases, with 7 bases sitting between them. CDR3 length equals 15 residues. Germline V lookup: CDR1 LNHNV, CDR2 YYDKDF (reference sequence). The CDR3 region has the DNA TGTGCCACCAGCAGAGCGGGCAGCTCTGGAAACACCATATATTTT. This encodes CATSRAGSSGNTIYF. The full variable domain, with the rest looked up from reference TRBV15 and TRBJ1-3, is DAMVIQNPRYQVTQFGKPVTLSCSQTLNHNVMYWYQQKSSQAPKLLFHYYDKDFNNEADTPDNFQSRRPNTSFCFLDIRSPGLGDTAMYLCATSRAGSSGNTIYFGEGSWLTVV.

The rearrangement joins TRBV19 to TRBJ1-6; no clear D. CDR3 length: 14 residues. Germline V CDR1 and CDR2: LNHDA, SQIVND (reference sequence). Trimming left V 7 bases short and J 10 bases short, with 17 bases between. The CDR3 loop is CASTPGTIGSPLHF. The CDR3 DNA follows: TGTGCCAGTACCCCGGGAACGATAGGATCACCCCTCCACTTT.

The rearrangement links TRBV6-1 to TRBJ2-1; 9 nucleotides agree with TRBD1. CDR1 and CDR2 from the germline V gene are MNHNS and SASEGT. V dropped 6 bases and J dropped 14; count of bases not matched to a gene: 8. The CDR3 is made up of 12 amino acids. In nucleotides, the CDR3 is TGTGCCAGCAGGGGGACAGGGTCCCGGGAGTTCTTC. This translates into CASRGTGSREFF.

The chain combines TRBV5-4 with TRBJ2-3; 11 nucleotides line up with TRBD2. V gave up 5 bases and J gave up 5 bases; unmatched junction bases: 13. CDR3 length: 17 residues. In germline, CDR1 is SGHNT, CDR2 YYREEE (reference sequence). The CDR3 sequence is CASSKGTSGFTGDTQYF. CDR3 coding DNA: TGTGCCAGCAGTAAAGGGACTAGCGGCTTCACGGGAGATACGCAGTATTTT.

The chain has TRBV7-2 and TRBJ1-4, with 8 positions matching TRBD1. With 4 bases clipped from V and 3 bases from J, the junction kept 1 base outside the gene matches. This CDR3 contains 14 residues. The germline CDR1 and CDR2 sequences are SGHTA and FQGNSA. DNA of the CDR3: TGTGCCAGCAGCTCGACAGGGGCTAATGAAAAACTGTTTTTT. It translates to CASSSTGANEKLFF.